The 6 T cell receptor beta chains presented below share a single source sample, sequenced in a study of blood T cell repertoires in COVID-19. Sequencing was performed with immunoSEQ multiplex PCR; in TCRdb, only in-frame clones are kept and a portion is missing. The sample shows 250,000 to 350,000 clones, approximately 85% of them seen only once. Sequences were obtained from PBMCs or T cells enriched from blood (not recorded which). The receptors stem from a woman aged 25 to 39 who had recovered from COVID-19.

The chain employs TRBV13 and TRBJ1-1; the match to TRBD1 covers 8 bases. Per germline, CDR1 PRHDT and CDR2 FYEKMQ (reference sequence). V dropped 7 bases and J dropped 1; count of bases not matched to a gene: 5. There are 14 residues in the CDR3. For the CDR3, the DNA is TGTGCCAGCAAGGCCGGGACAGGGAACACTGAAGCTTTCTTT. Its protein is CASKAGTGNTEAFF.

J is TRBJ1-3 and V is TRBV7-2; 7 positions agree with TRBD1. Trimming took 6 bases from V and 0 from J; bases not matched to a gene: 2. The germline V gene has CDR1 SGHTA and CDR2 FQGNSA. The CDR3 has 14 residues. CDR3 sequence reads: CASRQGHSGNTIYF. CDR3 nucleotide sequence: TGTGCCAGCAGACAGGGGCACTCTGGAAACACCATATATTTT. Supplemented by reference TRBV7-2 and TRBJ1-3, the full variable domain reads GAGVSQSPSNKVTEKGKDVELRCDPISGHTALYWYRQSLGQGLEFLIYFQGNSAPDKSGLPSDRFSAERTGGSVSTLTIQRTQQEDSAVYLCASRQGHSGNTIYFGEGSWLTVV.

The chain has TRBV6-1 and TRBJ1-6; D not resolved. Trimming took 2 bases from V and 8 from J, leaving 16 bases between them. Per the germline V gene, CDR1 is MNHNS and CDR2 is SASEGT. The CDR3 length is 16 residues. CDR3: CASSEKVDFGDSPLHF. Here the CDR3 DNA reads TGTGCCAGCAGTGAAAAGGTGGATTTCGGGGATTCACCCCTCCACTTT.

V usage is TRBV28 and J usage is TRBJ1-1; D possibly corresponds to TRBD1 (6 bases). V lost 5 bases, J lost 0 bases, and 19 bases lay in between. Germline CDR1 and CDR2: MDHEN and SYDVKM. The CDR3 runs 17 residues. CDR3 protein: CASSRPPGHIMNTEAFF. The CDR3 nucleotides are TGTGCCAGCAGTCGCCCTCCGGGACACATTATGAACACTGAAGCTTTCTTT.

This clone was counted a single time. CDR3 nucleotides: TGTGCCAGCAGCTTAAATACTGGGACTAGGGCCTACGAGCAGTACTTC. It translates to CASSLNTGTRAYEQYF. The chain uses TRBV7-9 and TRBJ2-7; 8 nucleotides line up with TRBD2. The CDR3 contains 16 residues. CDR1 is SEHNR and CDR2 is FQNEAQ in the germline V gene (reference sequence). J was trimmed by 2 bases and V by 2 bases; bases with no gene match: 8.

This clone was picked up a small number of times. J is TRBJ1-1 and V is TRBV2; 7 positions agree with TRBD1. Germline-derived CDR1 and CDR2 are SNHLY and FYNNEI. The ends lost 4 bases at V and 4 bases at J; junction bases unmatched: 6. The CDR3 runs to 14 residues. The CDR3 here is CASSVTGFGTEAFF. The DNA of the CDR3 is TGTGCCAGCAGTGTGACAGGGTTCGGCACTGAAGCTTTCTTT.